There are a few counts of the clone carrying this T cell receptor beta chain. 60 Vbeta and 13 Jbeta primers were used in PCR. Sequencing used immunoSEQ multiplex PCR; TCRdb keeps in-frame clones, though not all of them. The profile shows approximately 170,000 clones, roughly two thirds of them singletons. This record comes from a study of cytomegalovirus exposure and HLA in healthy donors. The V end lost 2 bases, the J end lost 4 bases, and 11 bases lay between the germline ends. The CDR3 runs 14 residues. Germline V lookup: CDR1 KGHSH, CDR2 LQKENI. The sequenced sample was PBMCs. The TCR was taken from a woman between 35 and 50 years old in good health and CMV-seropositive. The rearrangement joins TRBV18 to TRBJ1-2; D is unresolved. As DNA, the CDR3 is TGTGCCAGCTCACCAACAGACGATGGCTATGGCTACACCTTC. Encoded protein: CASSPTDDGYGYTF.